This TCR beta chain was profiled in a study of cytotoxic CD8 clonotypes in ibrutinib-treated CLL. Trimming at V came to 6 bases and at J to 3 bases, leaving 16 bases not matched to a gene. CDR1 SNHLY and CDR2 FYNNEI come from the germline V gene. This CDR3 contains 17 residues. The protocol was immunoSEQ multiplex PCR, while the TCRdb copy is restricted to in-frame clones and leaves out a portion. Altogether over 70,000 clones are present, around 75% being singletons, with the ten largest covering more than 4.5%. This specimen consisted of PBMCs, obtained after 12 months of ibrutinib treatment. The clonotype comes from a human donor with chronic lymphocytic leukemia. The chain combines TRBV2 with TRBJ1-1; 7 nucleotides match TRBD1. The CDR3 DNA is TGTGCCAGCAGCCCCGGGTTGGCAGGGGGGTTGTACACTGAAGCTTTCTTT. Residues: CASSPGLAGGLYTEAFF. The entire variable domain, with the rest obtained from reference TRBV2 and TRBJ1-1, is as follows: EPEVTQTPSHQVTQMGQEVILRCVPISNHLYFYWYRQILGQKVEFLVSFYNNEISEKSEIFDDQFSVERPDGSNFTLKIRSTKLEDSAMYFCASSPGLAGGLYTEAFFGQGTRLTVV.